These 19 T cell receptor beta chains came from one sample sequenced in a study. TCRdb itself ran the 5' RACE reads through MiXCR, one entry per CDR3 protein. The data contain tens of thousands of distinct CDR3 sequences, around 26% of them singletons. The sequencing sample was made of naive CD4+ T cells sorted from blood. Subset indicated: naive CD4+ T cells, CD4+CD45RA+CD25-. The receptors derive from a female donor with breast cancer.

The chain has TRBV4-1 and TRBJ2-5; TRBD2 aligns across 11 bases. Germline loops: CDR1 MGHRA, CDR2 YSYEKL. V shed 3 bases, J shed 3 bases, and the junction held 6 bases outside the gene matches. CDR3 length equals 16 residues. CDR3 amino acids: CASSQRLAGMEETQYF. Written as DNA, the CDR3 is TGCGCCAGCAGCCAGCGACTAGCGGGAATGGAAGAGACCCAGTACTTC.

This clonotype occurred once. This chain joins TRBV29-1 and TRBJ2-5; TRBD2 might be the D (6 bases). CDR1 SQVTM and CDR2 ANQGSEA come from the germline V gene. CDR3 length: 11 amino acids. Trimming pared 6 bases from V and 7 bases from J, leaving 12 bases between. The CDR3 loop reads CSVLAEGTQYF. The CDR3 bases are TGCAGCGTGTTAGCGGAAGGGACCCAGTACTTC.

This chain joins TRBV20-1 and TRBJ2-3; 8 bases match TRBD2. V trimming: 6 bases; J trimming: 2 bases; junction bases outside the gene matches: 13. This CDR3 is built from 16 residues. Germline V gives CDR1 DFQATT, CDR2 SNEGSKA (reference sequence). CDR3 nucleotides: TGCAGTGCCAGCCCCGTGCGCGGGGGGCTCACAGATACGCAGTATTTT. Translation: CSASPVRGGLTDTQYF.

This clonotype has just a few counts. The rearrangement links TRBV20-1 to TRBJ2-7, with 9 nucleotides matching TRBD1. The CDR3 is made up of 14 amino acids. The germline gives CDR1 DFQATT, CDR2 SNEGSKA (reference sequence). V trimming: 3 bases; J trimming: 6 bases; junction bases outside the gene matches: 9. As DNA, the CDR3 is TGCAGTGCTAGGGCCGGGACAGGGAAGCTCGAGCAGTACTTC. Amino acids: CSARAGTGKLEQYF.

A few counts support this clonotype. This sequence joins TRBV12-3 or TRBV12-4 and TRBJ1-1; a weak D match, TRBD1 (6 bases). V shed 5 bases and J shed 1 base, with 17 bases lying between them. This CDR3 region has 16 residues. The CDR3 loop is CASSQLGGARNTEAFF. The CDR3 nucleotides read TGTGCCAGCAGTCAGCTGGGGGGGGCGCGGAACACTGAAGCTTTCTTT.

The V gene is TRBV4-3, the J gene TRBJ2-7, with D perhaps TRBD2 (6 bases). The CDR3 length is 15 residues. V gave up 5 bases and J gave up 2 bases, with 16 bases separating them. Germline V lookup: CDR1 LGHNA, CDR2 YSLEER. CDR3 sequence: CASSSPWLATYEQYF. The CDR3 nucleotides are TGCGCCAGCAGCAGTCCATGGCTAGCGACCTACGAGCAGTACTTC.

This clonotype has just a few counts. This chain uses TRBV14 with TRBJ2-1, with 12 bases lining up with TRBD1. Germline V CDR1 and CDR2: SGHDN, FVKESK. The CDR3 covers 17 residues. The V gene end was trimmed by 3 bases and the J gene end by 4 bases; junction bases not matched to a gene: 7. The CDR3 sequence is CASSQPGQGAGYNEQFF. DNA for the CDR3: TGTGCCAGCAGCCAGCCGGGACAGGGGGCCGGATACAATGAGCAGTTCTTC.

This clonotype rates as medium-sized. The V call is TRBV12-3 or TRBV12-4, the J call TRBJ2-5, with 10 bases identical to TRBD2. J was trimmed by 1 base and V by 5 bases; bases with no gene match: 13. The CDR3 contains 18 residues. The CDR3, as DNA: TGTGCCAGCAGTCCAAGTAGAGGTAGCGGGGGGATCCAAGAGACCCAGTACTTC. It yields the protein CASSPSRGSGGIQETQYF.

This clonotype showed up just a few times. The genes are TRBV6-4 and TRBJ2-1; D is tentatively TRBD1 or TRBD2 (5 bases each). Germline CDR1 reads MRHNA; CDR2 reads SNTAGT. The CDR3 loop spans 15 amino acids. V lost 6 bases, J lost 4 bases, and 16 bases lay in between. The CDR3 DNA sequence: TGTGCCAGCAGCCGGGACCCTCGAGGTTACAATGAGCAGTTCTTC. Protein sequence: CASSRDPRGYNEQFF.

Only a few counts were recorded for this clonotype. The DNA for the CDR3 is TGTGCCAGCAGCTTCGGACTACAAGAGACCCAGTACTTC. It codes for CASSFGLQETQYF. V and J are TRBV5-5 and TRBJ2-5; weak D call: TRBD2 (6 bases). The CDR3 runs to 13 residues. The V and J ends lost 2 bases and 2 bases respectively, with 7 bases between them. Germline lookup yields CDR1 SGHKS and CDR2 YYEKEE (reference sequence).

The gene calls are TRBV20-1 and TRBJ1-6; D unresolved. Per the germline V gene, CDR1 is DFQATT and CDR2 is SNEGSKA (reference sequence). V was trimmed by 2 bases and J by 8 bases, leaving 13 bases between them. This CDR3 is 14 amino acids long. The CDR3 loop reads CSARSSGPHSPLHF. The CDR3 nucleotides read TGCAGTGCTAGATCGAGCGGCCCACATTCACCCCTCCACTTT.

This chain links TRBV20-1 with TRBJ2-1, with D possibly TRBD1 on 6 matching bases. Germline assignment: CDR1 DFQATT and CDR2 SNEGSKA (reference sequence). The V end lost 3 bases, the J end lost 1 base, and 16 bases lay between the germline ends. This CDR3 region has 16 residues. CDR3 DNA sequence: TGCAGTGCTAGGGGGGCTTTTGGGGGATCCTACAATGAGCAGTTCTTC. Translated, it gives CSARGAFGGSYNEQFF.

This clonotype was seen a handful of times. The chain has TRBV7-3 and TRBJ1-5; D is ambiguous. V was trimmed by 2 bases and J by 3 bases, leaving 5 bases between them. The CDR3 contains 13 residues. The germline V gene has CDR1 SGHTA and CDR2 FQGTGA. The CDR3 coding sequence is TGTGCCAGCAGCTTACAGCACAATCAGCCCCAGCATTTT. Translated: CASSLQHNQPQHF.

The gene calls are TRBV28 and TRBJ2-5, with D possibly being TRBD2 (5 bases). The V gene's germline CDR1 is MDHEN and CDR2 SYDVKM. V was trimmed by 6 bases and J by 5 bases, leaving 19 bases between them. The CDR3 runs to 15 residues. The CDR3 sequence: CASSRPGERWETQYF. The CDR3 nucleotides are TGTGCCAGCAGCCGTCCCGGGGAACGTTGGGAGACCCAGTACTTC. Full variable domain (missing parts from reference TRBV28 and TRBJ2-5): DVKVTQSSRYLVKRTGEKVFLECVQDMDHENMFWYRQDPGLGLRLIYFSYDVKMKEKGDIPEGYSVSREKKERFSLILESASTNQTSMYLCASSRPGERWETQYFGPGTRLLVL.

The V gene is TRBV5-1, the J gene TRBJ1-2, with D maybe TRBD1 (5 bases). This CDR3 comprises 14 residues. CDR1 is SGHRS, CDR2 YFSETQ, per germline. Between the trimmed V and J ends, which lost 0 bases and 4 bases, there was a span of 10 bases. CDR3 in amino acids: CASSLAGGSYGYTF. In nucleotides, the CDR3 is TGCGCCAGCAGCTTGGCCGGGGGGAGCTATGGCTACACCTTC.

The chain uses TRBV7-6 and TRBJ1-1; D is unclear. Trimming pared 4 bases from V and 1 base from J, leaving 7 bases between. This CDR3 has 13 amino acids. Germline V gives CDR1 SGHVS, CDR2 FNYEAQ. The CDR3 nucleotides are TGTGCCAGCAGCTACCCCACGAACACTGAAGCTTTCTTT. This codes for CASSYPTNTEAFF.

This clonotype is medium-sized within its sample. The chain recombines TRBV5-4 with TRBJ1-1; D is unclear. Per germline, CDR1 SGHNT and CDR2 YYREEE (reference sequence). The CDR3 length is 14 residues. V was cut by 1 base and J by 10 bases, with 17 bases left in between. The chain's CDR3 is CASSLSDNRNVAFF. The CDR3 coding sequence is TGTGCCAGCAGCTTGTCCGACAACAGAAATGTAGCTTTCTTT.

This rearrangement joins TRBV12-3 or TRBV12-4 to TRBJ1-5; D is perhaps TRBD1 (6 bases). This CDR3 is built from 13 residues. V was pared by 5 bases and J by 5 bases, with 10 bases between. The CDR3 sequence is CASSSSGDQPQHF. The CDR3 DNA is TGTGCCAGCAGTAGTTCAGGGGATCAGCCCCAGCATTTT.

The V and J genes are TRBV6-5 and TRBJ2-7, with 7 bases aligning to TRBD1. Germline V lookup: CDR1 MNHEY, CDR2 SVGAGI. Trimming took 5 bases from V and 1 from J; bases not matched to a gene: 2. This CDR3 spans 13 amino acids. The CDR3 nucleotides are TGTGCCAGCAGTAAGACAGGGTCCTACGAGCAGTACTTC. This encodes CASSKTGSYEQYF.